One sample yielded the 26 T cell receptor beta chains listed below, sequenced in a study of blood T cell repertoires in COVID-19. Repertoires were generated with immunoSEQ multiplex PCR, while TCRdb's copy carries only in-frame clones and drops some. The sample records 65,000 to 95,000 clones, approximately 80% being singletons. The sample was peripheral blood. The source of these receptors is a woman between 50 and 59 years old with acute or convalescent COVID-19.

The rearrangement joins TRBV2 to TRBJ2-5; 8 bases match TRBD2. The ends lost 2 bases at V and 2 bases at J; junction bases unmatched: 7. Germline loops: CDR1 SNHLY, CDR2 FYNNEI. The CDR3 sequence is 16 residues long. Here the CDR3 reads CASSERSGRAQETQYF. In nucleotides, the CDR3 is TGTGCCAGCAGTGAAAGAAGCGGGAGAGCACAAGAGACCCAGTACTTC.

The chain combines TRBV19 with TRBJ1-5; no definite D call. Trimming stripped 3 bases from V and 0 bases from J, with 9 bases between. CDR3 length equals 15 residues. The germline V gene has CDR1 LNHDA and CDR2 SQIVND (reference sequence). The DNA of the CDR3 is TGTGCCAGTAGTATTACGGGGATTAGCAATCAGCCCCAGCATTTT. Its protein is CASSITGISNQPQHF.

The gene calls are TRBV10-3 and TRBJ2-1; no firm D call. Germline V gene lookup returns CDR1 ENHRY and CDR2 SYGVKD. The ends were cut back, 3 bases at V and 3 bases at J, with 12 bases in the middle. The length of the CDR3 is 15 residues. The CDR3 region has the DNA TGTGCCATCAGTGATAGCAGCAAAAGCTACAATGAGCAGTTCTTC. It encodes CAISDSSKSYNEQFF.

The rearrangement uses TRBV2 and TRBJ2-7, with a possible D match to TRBD1 (5 bases). The CDR3 is made up of 13 amino acids. V was trimmed by 7 bases and J by 0 bases, leaving 10 bases between them. Per the germline V gene, CDR1 is SNHLY and CDR2 is FYNNEI. Written as DNA, the CDR3 is TGTGCCAGCAAACCGGACAACTCCTACGAGCAGTACTTC. Translated: CASKPDNSYEQYF.

This clone occurred a few times. This sequence joins TRBV14 and TRBJ2-7; 9 bases map to TRBD1. CDR1 and CDR2 (germline): SGHDN, FVKESK. V gave up 4 bases and J gave up 3 bases; unmatched junction bases: 7. This CDR3 spans 15 amino acids. The CDR3 DNA is TGTGCCAGCAGCCTTAGTGGACAGGGGAGCTACGAGCAGTACTTC. Translation: CASSLSGQGSYEQYF.

J is TRBJ1-1 and V is TRBV30; TRBD1 agrees at 7 bases. The V and J ends lost 2 bases and 7 bases, in that order; junction bases with no gene match: 22. Germline-derived CDR1 and CDR2 are GTSNPN and SVGIG (reference sequence). The CDR3 is 18 residues long. CDR3 protein: CAWSLGSTGRRPNIEAFF. The CDR3 nucleotides read TGTGCCTGGAGTCTCGGGTCGACAGGGCGGAGACCTAATATTGAAGCTTTCTTT.

This clone appeared a single time. Here the CDR3 DNA reads TGTGCCACCAGTGATAGACTAGCGGGAGTAAGCTCCTACAATGAGCAGTTCTTC. Translation: CATSDRLAGVSSYNEQFF. The chain uses TRBV24-1 and TRBJ2-1, with TRBD2 identical over 12 bases. Germline V lookup: CDR1 KGHDR, CDR2 SFDVKD. The CDR3 spans 18 residues. After removal of 3 bases from V and 0 bases from J, the junction contained 5 bases not matched to a gene.

The rearrangement uses TRBV7-3 and TRBJ2-3; a possible D gene is TRBD2 (6 bases). From germline, CDR1 is SGHTA and CDR2 FQGTGA. CDR3 length: 14 amino acids. V was shortened by 2 bases and J by 11 bases, with 17 bases between the two germline ends. This CDR3 reads CASSLWDSPSMQYF. In nucleotides, the CDR3 is TGTGCCAGCAGCTTATGGGACTCCCCAAGTATGCAGTATTTT.

The rearrangement links TRBV30 to TRBJ2-5, with D perhaps matching TRBD1 (5 bases). The germline gives CDR1 GTSNPN, CDR2 SVGIG (reference sequence). The CDR3 length is 13 residues. Trimming pared 4 bases from V and 2 bases from J, leaving 11 bases between. CDR3: CAWTGRIQETQYF. CDR3 bases: TGTGCCTGGACAGGGCGGATTCAAGAGACCCAGTACTTC.

This clone is labeled medium-sized (0.01 to 0.1%). The V call is TRBV5-4, the J call TRBJ2-2; D may be TRBD2 (5 bases). Trimming took off 4 bases at V and 4 bases at J, with 5 bases between the two ends. This CDR3 is 12 amino acids long. CDR1 SGHNT and CDR2 YYREEE come from the germline V gene (reference sequence). In DNA, the CDR3 is TGTGCCAGCAGCGCGGGCACCGGGGAGCTGTTTTTT. Translation gives CASSAGTGELFF.

The rearrangement uses TRBV4-2 and TRBJ1-3; TRBD1 might be the D (6 bases). The V end was cut by 4 bases, the J end by 3 bases, with 16 bases between. The length of the CDR3 is 16 residues. Germline V lookup: CDR1 LGHNA, CDR2 YNFKEQ. The CDR3 loop reads CASSPYPDSYGNTIYF. The CDR3 DNA reads as TGTGCCAGCAGCCCTTACCCGGACAGTTATGGAAACACCATATATTTT.

This chain joins TRBV6-6 and TRBJ1-3, with a possible D match to TRBD1 (5 bases). The CDR3 is 17 residues long. V lost 5 bases, J lost 3 bases, and 20 bases lay in between. CDR1 and CDR2 (germline): MNHNY, SVGAGI (reference sequence). CDR3: CASSPSGRGLGGNTIYF. The CDR3, as DNA: TGTGCCAGCAGTCCCTCAGGTCGGGGACTAGGTGGAAACACCATATATTTT.

The chain carries TRBV28 and TRBJ2-1, with 7 bases identical to TRBD2. Looked up from germline, CDR1 is MDHEN and CDR2 is SYDVKM. The trim removed 6 bases at V and 5 bases at J, leaving 13 bases unmatched. The CDR3 is 16 amino acids. CDR3 amino acids: CASRSSGLGLNNEQFF. CDR3 nucleotides: TGTGCCAGCAGATCTAGCGGACTCGGATTGAACAATGAGCAGTTCTTC.

The chain recombines TRBV5-1 with TRBJ2-1; TRBD2 might be the D (5 bases). The germline V gene encodes CDR1 SGHRS and CDR2 YFSETQ. Trimming stripped 0 bases from V and 6 bases from J, with 16 bases between. The CDR3 is 16 amino acids. CDR3 in DNA: TGCGCCAGCAGCTTGGGTGGGAGCGGTCGTGCCAATGAGCAGTTCTTC. Protein sequence: CASSLGGSGRANEQFF. Combining the CDR3 with reference TRBV5-1 and TRBJ2-1 gives the whole variable domain KAGVTQTPRYLIKTRGQQVTLSCSPISGHRSVSWYQQTPGQGLQFLFEYFSETQRNKGNFPGRFSGRQFSNSRSEMNVSTLELGDSALYLCASSLGGSGRANEQFFGPGTRLTVL.

This clone was counted a single time. The chain employs TRBV7-6 and TRBJ2-5; the D gene is possibly TRBD1 (6 bases). With 5 bases removed from V and 2 bases from J, the gap between germline ends came to 18 bases. The V gene's germline CDR1 is SGHVS and CDR2 FNYEAQ. The CDR3 spans 16 residues. CDR3 bases: TGTGCCAGCAGCCCCAAGGCCCGGGACATACAAGAGACCCAGTACTTC. As protein: CASSPKARDIQETQYF.

This clone was seen just once. The V call is TRBV12-5, the J call TRBJ2-5, with D possibly being TRBD2 (6 bases). Trimming pared 1 base from V and 5 bases from J, leaving 20 bases between. CDR3 length equals 17 residues. Germline V gene lookup returns CDR1 LGHNT and CDR2 FRNRAP. CDR3 amino acids: CASGLGPGVGGMETQYF. CDR3 DNA: TGTGCTAGTGGTTTGGGGCCCGGGGTTGGGGGGATGGAGACCCAGTACTTC.

The V gene is TRBV6-1, the J gene TRBJ1-6; 8 bases match TRBD1. Germline V gene lookup returns CDR1 MNHNS and CDR2 SASEGT. This CDR3 spans 15 amino acids. V gave up 3 bases and J gave up 11 bases; unmatched junction bases: 9. The CDR3 nucleotides are TGTGCCAGCAGTGACCTTCGGACAGGGTTACCACCCCTCCACTTT. It specifies CASSDLRTGLPPLHF.

V is TRBV5-1 and J is TRBJ1-1, with TRBD1 matching over 12 bases. With 3 bases clipped from V and 1 base from J, the junction kept 7 bases outside the gene matches. CDR1 SGHRS and CDR2 YFSETQ come from the germline V gene. CDR3 length equals 17 residues. The DNA for the CDR3 is TGCGCCAGCAGCTCATCCGGGACAGGGGGCTGGAACACTGAAGCTTTCTTT. Translated: CASSSSGTGGWNTEAFF.

The genes are TRBV7-2 and TRBJ1-3, with 7 nucleotides matching TRBD1. Germline loops: CDR1 SGHTA, CDR2 FQGNSA. The trim removed 5 bases at V and 2 bases at J, leaving 9 bases unmatched. CDR3 length: 16 residues. CDR3 sequence (DNA): TGTGCCAGCAGCCCACGACAGGGAGGAGCTGGAAACACCATATATTTT. Translation: CASSPRQGGAGNTIYF.

CDR3 protein: CASSLGQVANEQFF. CDR3 coding DNA: TGCGCCAGCAGCTTGGGACAGGTAGCGAATGAGCAGTTCTTC. The chain carries TRBV5-1 and TRBJ2-1, with a possible D match to TRBD1 (6 bases). Trimming removed 0 bases from V and 7 bases from J, with 11 bases in between. This CDR3 is 14 amino acids long. Per germline, CDR1 SGHRS and CDR2 YFSETQ. Based on the CDR3 plus reference TRBV5-1 and TRBJ2-1, the full variable domain is KAGVTQTPRYLIKTRGQQVTLSCSPISGHRSVSWYQQTPGQGLQFLFEYFSETQRNKGNFPGRFSGRQFSNSRSEMNVSTLELGDSALYLCASSLGQVANEQFFGPGTRLTVL.

This chain links TRBV3-1 (or the pseudogene TRBV3-2) with TRBJ1-1; D is possibly TRBD1 (6 bases). The CDR3 covers 12 residues. Germline V gene data show CDR1 as LGHDT and CDR2 as YNNKEL (reference sequence). The V end lost 3 bases, the J end lost 10 bases, and 12 bases lay between the germline ends. This CDR3 is CASSHSGRGAFF. The CDR3 nucleotides are TGTGCCAGCAGCCATTCTGGCAGGGGAGCTTTCTTT.

The CDR3 nucleotides are TGTGCCAGCAGTTTACCGACAGGGAGCTCCTACAATGAGCAGTTCTTC. Encoded protein: CASSLPTGSSYNEQFF. The gene calls are TRBV27 and TRBJ2-1, with TRBD1 matching 7 bases. V was pared by 2 bases and J by 0 bases, with 4 bases of the junction left unmatched. The CDR3 has 16 residues. Germline CDR1 MNHEY, CDR2 SMNVEV (reference sequence).

The chain links TRBV5-1 to TRBJ1-6, with 7 bases aligning to TRBD1. This CDR3 spans 16 amino acids. The germline V gene has CDR1 SGHRS and CDR2 YFSETQ. V lost 0 bases to trimming and J lost 7 bases; unmatched junction nucleotides: 7. The CDR3 reads CASSLGPTGVNSPLHF. The DNA for the CDR3 is TGCGCCAGCAGCTTGGGTCCCACAGGGGTCAATTCACCCCTCCACTTT.

The rearrangement links TRBV2 to TRBJ2-5, with D maybe TRBD2 (5 bases). The CDR3 contains 14 residues. V dropped 6 bases and J dropped 5 bases, with 16 bases sitting between them. CDR1 is SNHLY and CDR2 is FYNNEI in the germline V gene. The CDR3 loop reads CASRRDPQPETQYF. The CDR3 nucleotides are TGTGCCAGCAGGAGGGATCCGCAACCGGAGACCCAGTACTTC.

The gene calls are TRBV10-3 and TRBJ2-5, with TRBD1 identical over 8 bases. V lost 2 bases and J lost 4; bases outside the gene matches: 3. The germline V gene has CDR1 ENHRY and CDR2 SYGVKD. CDR3 length: 14 amino acids. The CDR3, as DNA: TGTGCCATCAGTGAGCCAGGACAGGGAGAGACCCAGTACTTC. Encoded protein: CAISEPGQGETQYF.

This sequence joins TRBV7-2 and TRBJ1-1; possible D gene TRBD1, 5 bases. The germline V gene encodes CDR1 SGHTA and CDR2 FQGNSA. The V end was cut by 1 base, the J end by 4 bases, with 7 bases between. The CDR3 has 13 amino acids. CDR3 amino acids: CASSLVQGTEAFF. The CDR3 coding sequence is TGTGCCAGCAGCTTAGTTCAGGGCACTGAAGCTTTCTTT.